This T cell receptor beta chain was recovered during a study of CD8+CD57+ T cells in acquired aplastic anemia. The overall study: The mean DNA yield obtained from sorted CD4+ and CD8+ cells came to 3.2 ug. Healthy donors averaged about 9.8 million reads for CD4+ cells. Study-wide results and limits: Over 25 shared CD8+ CDR3s appeared highly expressed within patients' immunodominant clones. Patients versus controls showed no significant CD8+ Simpson's diversity difference.

CDR3 and TCR beta VDJ profiling relied on a genomic DNA template. TCRdb processed the reads anew with MiXCR; each CDR3 protein has one entry. This sample carries hundreds of thousands of distinct CDR3 sequences, about two thirds of them seen once, and the ten largest clones take 4%. For this clonotype: Its cognate antigen is unknown.

Germline V gene lookup returns CDR1 LNHDA and CDR2 SQIVND (reference sequence). The J segment lost 4 bases and the V segment lost 3 bases, leaving 12 bases of the junction unmatched. The CDR3 runs to 17 residues. The sequencing sample was made of sorted CD4+, CD8+, or CD8+CD57+ T cells (not recorded which) from PBMCs. The source is a human donor in good health, serving as a control. This chain uses TRBV19 with TRBJ2-3, with 8 bases identical to TRBD2. The CDR3 reads CASSILRVAGNADTQYF. The CDR3 DNA reads TGTGCCAGTAGTATCTTAAGAGTAGCGGGGAACGCAGATACGCAGTATTTT.